This is a list of T cell receptor beta chains from one sample in a study of cytomegalovirus exposure and HLA in healthy donors. This table comes from immunoSEQ multiplex PCR, and its TCRdb copy is limited to in-frame clones, with some not included. The data contain about 140,000 clones, around 82% of them singletons. Sequencing was performed on PBMCs. All receptors come from a woman between 18 and 29 years old in good health and CMV-seropositive. The CDR3 runs from the conserved cysteine through the conserved F or W. The D gene is left open where the match is weak. Some rows mark clone size as missing; the rest say once, few, many or name a class of expanded clone.

V gene	D gene	J gene	clone size	CDR3 DNA	CDR3 protein
TRBV9	TRBD1	TRBJ2-3	-	TGTGCCAGCAGCGTAGACCTAAGGACAGGGTGGGCAGATACGCAGTATTTT	CASSVDLRTGWADTQYF
TRBV5-1	-	TRBJ2-6	-	TGCGCCAGCAGCCCTTTTAGCAGGGGCGCCTCCTCTGGGGCCAACGTCCTGACTTTC	CASSPFSRGASSGANVLTF
TRBV6-5	-	TRBJ2-7	once	TGTGCCAGCAGTTACCAGAACTCCTACGAGCAGTACTTC	CASSYQNSYEQYF
TRBV19	TRBD1	TRBJ1-2	few	TGTGCCAGTAGTATGGGCAGGGGGTTCTTCTATGGCTACACCTTC	CASSMGRGFFYGYTF
TRBV5-1	TRBD1	TRBJ2-1	-	TGCGCCAGCAGCGCCTCCGACAGGGGCGATGAGCAGTTCTTC	CASSASDRGDEQFF
TRBV19	TRBD1	TRBJ1-2	-	TGTGCCAGTAGTCCTACCGGGACAGGGGGTTACTATGGCTACACCTTC	CASSPTGTGGYYGYTF
TRBV5-1	-	TRBJ1-4	few	TGCGCCAGCAGCTCAGGGGTTGCTAATGAAAAACTGTTTTTT	CASSSGVANEKLFF
TRBV7-8	TRBD2	TRBJ2-3	-	TGTGCCAGCAGCTTAGGACTAGCGGAGCTACTCACAGATACGCAGTATTTT	CASSLGLAELLTDTQYF
TRBV9	TRBD1	TRBJ1-5	-	TGTGCCAGCAGCGTAGGGGACAGGGTTGGTCAGCCCCAGCATTTT	CASSVGDRVGQPQHF
TRBV5-8	TRBD1	TRBJ2-1	once	TGTGCCAGCAGCCCGGACAGGTCTATCTCCTACAATGAGCAGTTCTTC	CASSPDRSISYNEQFF
TRBV6-5	-	TRBJ2-3	-	TGTGCCAGCAGCCACAGGGACTATTCCGATACGCAGTATTTT	CASSHRDYSDTQYF
TRBV2	-	TRBJ2-2	few	TGTGCCAGCAGATACACTAGCTCCACCGGGGAGCTGTTTTTT	CASRYTSSTGELFF
TRBV5-4	TRBD1	TRBJ1-1	few	TGTGCCAGCAGCTTGGGGACAGGGGGCAAAACTGAAGCTTTCTTT	CASSLGTGGKTEAFF
TRBV5-6	TRBD1	TRBJ2-7	-	TGTGCCAGCAGCGTCGGACAGGTGGAGGACGAGCAGTACTTC	CASSVGQVEDEQYF
TRBV5-4	-	TRBJ1-2	few	TGTGCCAGCAGCCCGGCGACACTAGCTAACTATGGCTACACCTTC	CASSPATLANYGYTF
TRBV6-5	TRBD1	TRBJ2-3	once	TGTGCCAGCAGCCCCGGGACAGGCAGCACAGATACGCAGTATTTT	CASSPGTGSTDTQYF
TRBV19	TRBD1	TRBJ1-5	-	TGTGCCAGTACTAGGGACAGGGGGCGATGGGATTCCGCGTATCAGCCCCAGCATTTT	CASTRDRGRWDSAYQPQHF
TRBV6-5	-	TRBJ2-7	-	TGTGCCAGCAGAAGGACAGTCTACGAGCAGTACTTC	CASRRTVYEQYF
TRBV4-3	TRBD2	TRBJ2-1	-	TGCGCCAGCAGCCAGGGGCCGATTAGCGGGGGGCTTGATGAGCAGTTCTTC	CASSQGPISGGLDEQFF
TRBV19	-	TRBJ2-7	once	TGTGCCAGTAGTAGGCTGGAGAAAGATACCGGGGAGCAGTACTTC	CASSRLEKDTGEQYF
TRBV28	TRBD1	TRBJ2-5	-	TGTGCCAGCAGTTTGAGGGGGCGGGAGACCCAGTACTTC	CASSLRGRETQYF
TRBV7-9	-	TRBJ2-5	once	TGTGCCAGCAGCTTAGTCGATAGCACGGAGACCCAGTACTTC	CASSLVDSTETQYF
TRBV11-3	-	TRBJ2-1	-	TGTGCCAGCAGTTCTACTCGCCACAATGAGCAGTTCTTC	CASSSTRHNEQFF
TRBV6-5	TRBD2	TRBJ2-5	-	TGTGCCAGCAGTTACCGGGGACTAGCGGGGAAAGAAACCCAGTACTTC	CASSYRGLAGKETQYF
TRBV10-1	TRBD2	TRBJ2-1	-	TGCGCCAGCAGTGAGTCGGGCGGGGGGGCCCCGTTCTTC	CASSESGGGAPFF
TRBV28	-	TRBJ2-7	-	TGTGCCAGCAGGGACAGCGGGGCCTACGAGCAGTACTTC	CASRDSGAYEQYF
TRBV7-9	TRBD1	TRBJ1-2	-	TGTGCCAGCAGCTCATCCGGGACAGGGGGTTTCCAAGGTACTTTC	CASSSSGTGGFQGTF
TRBV27	-	TRBJ1-4	-	TGTGCCAGCAGTTGGCGGGGGCCCGGGACTAATGAAAAACTGTTTTTT	CASSWRGPGTNEKLFF
TRBV11-2	-	TRBJ2-7	-	TGTGCCAGCAGCCTGGGGGGGCCGTGGAACGAGCAGTACTTC	CASSLGGPWNEQYF